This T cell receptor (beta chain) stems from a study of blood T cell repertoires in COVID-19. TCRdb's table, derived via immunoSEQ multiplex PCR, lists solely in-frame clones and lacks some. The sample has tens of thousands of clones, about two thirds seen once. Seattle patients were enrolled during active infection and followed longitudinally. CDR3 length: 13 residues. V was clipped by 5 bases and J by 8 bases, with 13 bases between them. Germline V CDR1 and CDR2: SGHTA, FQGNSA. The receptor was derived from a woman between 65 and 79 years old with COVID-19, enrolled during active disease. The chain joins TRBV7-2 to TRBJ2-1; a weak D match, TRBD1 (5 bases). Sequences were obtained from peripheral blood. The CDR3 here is CASSGATLHEQFF. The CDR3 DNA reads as TGTGCCAGCAGCGGGGCGACGCTCCATGAGCAGTTCTTC.